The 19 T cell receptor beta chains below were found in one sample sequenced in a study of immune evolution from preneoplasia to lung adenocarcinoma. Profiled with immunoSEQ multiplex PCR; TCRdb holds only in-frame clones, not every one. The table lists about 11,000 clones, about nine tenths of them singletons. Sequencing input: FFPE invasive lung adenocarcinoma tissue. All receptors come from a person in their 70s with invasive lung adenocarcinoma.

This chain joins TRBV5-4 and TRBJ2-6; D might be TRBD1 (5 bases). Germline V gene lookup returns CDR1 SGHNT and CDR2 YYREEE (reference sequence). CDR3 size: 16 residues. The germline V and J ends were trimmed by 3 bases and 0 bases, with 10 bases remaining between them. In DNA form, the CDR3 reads TGTGCCAGCAGCTGGGGCCATCCCTCTGGGGCCAACGTCCTGACTTTC. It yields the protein CASSWGHPSGANVLTF.

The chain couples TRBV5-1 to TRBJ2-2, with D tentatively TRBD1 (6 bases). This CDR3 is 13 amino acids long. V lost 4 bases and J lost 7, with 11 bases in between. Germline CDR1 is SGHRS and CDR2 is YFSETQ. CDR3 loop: CASSATGIGELFF. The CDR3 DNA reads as TGCGCCAGCAGCGCGACAGGAATCGGGGAGCTGTTTTTT.

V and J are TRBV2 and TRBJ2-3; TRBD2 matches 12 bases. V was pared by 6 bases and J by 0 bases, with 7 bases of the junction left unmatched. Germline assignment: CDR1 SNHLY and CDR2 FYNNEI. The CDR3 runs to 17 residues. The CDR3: CASRPGLAGSSTDTQYF. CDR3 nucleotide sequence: TGTGCCAGCAGGCCGGGACTAGCGGGCTCGAGCACAGATACGCAGTATTTT. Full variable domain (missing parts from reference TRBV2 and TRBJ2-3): EPEVTQTPSHQVTQMGQEVILRCVPISNHLYFYWYRQILGQKVEFLVSFYNNEISEKSEIFDDQFSVERPDGSNFTLKIRSTKLEDSAMYFCASRPGLAGSSTDTQYFGPGTRLTVL.

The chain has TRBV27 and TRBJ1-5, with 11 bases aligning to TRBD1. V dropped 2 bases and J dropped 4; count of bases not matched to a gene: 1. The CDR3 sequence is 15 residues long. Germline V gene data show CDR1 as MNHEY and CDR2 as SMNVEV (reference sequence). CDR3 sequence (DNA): TGTGCCAGCAGTTTAGGGACAGGGGGGAATCAGCCCCAGCATTTT. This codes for CASSLGTGGNQPQHF.

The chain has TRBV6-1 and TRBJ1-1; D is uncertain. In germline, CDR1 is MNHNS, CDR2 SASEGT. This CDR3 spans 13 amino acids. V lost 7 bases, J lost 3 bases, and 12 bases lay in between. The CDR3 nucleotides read TGTGCCAGCACATTGGTCATGGACACTGAAGCTTTCTTT. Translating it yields CASTLVMDTEAFF.

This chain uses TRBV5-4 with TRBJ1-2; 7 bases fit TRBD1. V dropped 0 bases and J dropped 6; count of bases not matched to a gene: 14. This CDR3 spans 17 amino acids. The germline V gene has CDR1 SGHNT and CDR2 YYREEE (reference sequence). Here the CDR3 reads CASSLEIIGGARDGYTF. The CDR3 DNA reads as TGTGCCAGCAGCTTGGAGATAATAGGGGGCGCGAGGGATGGCTACACCTTC.

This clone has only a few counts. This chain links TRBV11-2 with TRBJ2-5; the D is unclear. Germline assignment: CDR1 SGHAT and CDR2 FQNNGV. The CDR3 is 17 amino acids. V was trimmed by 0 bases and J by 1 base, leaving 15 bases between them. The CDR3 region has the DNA TGTGCCAGCAGCTTAGATCGTGGGTTTTTCCCCCAAGAGACCCAGTACTTC. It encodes CASSLDRGFFPQETQYF.

The DNA of the CDR3 is TGTGCCAGCAGCGTAGGAGGAAGAGCTAACTATGGCTACACCTTC. As protein: CASSVGGRANYGYTF. The rearrangement joins TRBV9 to TRBJ1-2; D not certain. The V gene lost 0 bases and the J gene lost 0 bases, with 9 bases spanning the gap. This CDR3 region has 15 residues. Germline CDR1 is SGDLS and CDR2 is YYNGEE.

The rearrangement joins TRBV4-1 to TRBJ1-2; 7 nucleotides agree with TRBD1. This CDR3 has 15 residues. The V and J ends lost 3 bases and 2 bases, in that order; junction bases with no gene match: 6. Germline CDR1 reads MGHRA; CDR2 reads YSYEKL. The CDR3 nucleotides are TGCGCCAGCAGCCAGCAGCCGGGACAGAACTATGGCTACACCTTC. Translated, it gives CASSQQPGQNYGYTF.

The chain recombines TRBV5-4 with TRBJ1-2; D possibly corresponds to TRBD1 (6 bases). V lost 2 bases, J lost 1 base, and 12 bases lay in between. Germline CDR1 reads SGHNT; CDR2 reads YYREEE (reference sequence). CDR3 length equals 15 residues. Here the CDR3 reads CASSFREGGNYGYTF. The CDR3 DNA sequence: TGTGCCAGCAGCTTTCGGGAGGGGGGTAACTATGGCTACACCTTC.

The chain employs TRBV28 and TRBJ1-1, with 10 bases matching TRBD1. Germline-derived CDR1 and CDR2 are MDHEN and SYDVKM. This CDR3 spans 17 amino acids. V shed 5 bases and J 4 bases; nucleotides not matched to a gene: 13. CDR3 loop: CASSGWGDRGRLTEAFF. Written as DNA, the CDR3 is TGTGCCAGCAGTGGTTGGGGCGACAGGGGGCGCCTCACTGAAGCTTTCTTT.

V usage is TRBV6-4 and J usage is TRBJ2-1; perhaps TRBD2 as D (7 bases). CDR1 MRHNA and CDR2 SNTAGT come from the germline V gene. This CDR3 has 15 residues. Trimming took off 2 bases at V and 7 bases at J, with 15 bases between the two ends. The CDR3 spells CASSDPPGGLNEQFF. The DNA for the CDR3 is TGTGCCAGCAGTGACCCCCCGGGGGGCCTGAATGAGCAGTTCTTC.

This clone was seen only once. CDR3 sequence reads: CASSLETGGGGYTF. In DNA form, the CDR3 reads TGCGCCAGCAGCTTGGAGACAGGGGGCGGTGGCTACACCTTC. This chain joins TRBV5-1 and TRBJ1-2, with 10 bases that match TRBD1. The V gene end was trimmed by 0 bases and the J gene end by 7 bases; junction bases not matched to a gene: 3. This CDR3 is 14 amino acids long. Germline CDR1 reads SGHRS; CDR2 reads YFSETQ.

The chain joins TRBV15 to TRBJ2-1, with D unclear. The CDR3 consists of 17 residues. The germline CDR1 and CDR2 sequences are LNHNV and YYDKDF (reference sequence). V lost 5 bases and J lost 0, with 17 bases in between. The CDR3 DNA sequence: TGTGCCACCAGCCCGGATGAAGGTGCCAGCTCCTACAATGAGCAGTTCTTC. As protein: CATSPDEGASSYNEQFF. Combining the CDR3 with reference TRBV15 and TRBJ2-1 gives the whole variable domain DAMVIQNPRYQVTQFGKPVTLSCSQTLNHNVMYWYQQKSSQAPKLLFHYYDKDFNNEADTPDNFQSRRPNTSFCFLDIRSPGLGDTAMYLCATSPDEGASSYNEQFFGPGTRLTVL.

CDR3 nucleotides: TGTGCCAGCAGCGTAGGGGTAGCGGGAGGGTACAATGAGCAGTTCTTC. It is translated as CASSVGVAGGYNEQFF. The rearrangement joins TRBV9 to TRBJ2-1; TRBD2 agrees at 11 bases. The CDR3 has 16 amino acids. The germline CDR1 and CDR2 sequences are SGDLS and YYNGEE. V lost 0 bases, J lost 4 bases, and 3 bases stayed unmatched.

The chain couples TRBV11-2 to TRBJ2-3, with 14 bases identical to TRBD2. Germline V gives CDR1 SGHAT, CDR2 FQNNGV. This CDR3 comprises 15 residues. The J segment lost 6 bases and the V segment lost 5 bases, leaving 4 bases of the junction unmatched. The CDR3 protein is CASSPGLAGADTQYF. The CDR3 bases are TGTGCCAGCAGCCCGGGACTAGCGGGGGCGGATACGCAGTATTTT. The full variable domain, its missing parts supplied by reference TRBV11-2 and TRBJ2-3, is EAGVAQSPRYKIIEKRQSVAFWCNPISGHATLYWYQQILGQGPKLLIQFQNNGVVDDSQLPKDRFSAERLKGVDSTLKIQPAKLEDSAVYLCASSPGLAGADTQYFGPGTRLTVL.

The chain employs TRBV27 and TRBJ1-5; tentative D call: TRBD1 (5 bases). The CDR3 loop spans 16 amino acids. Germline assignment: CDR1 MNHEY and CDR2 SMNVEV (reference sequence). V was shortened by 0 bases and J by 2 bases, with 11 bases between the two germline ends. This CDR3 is CASSLSAGIGNQPQHF. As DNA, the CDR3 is TGTGCCAGCAGTTTATCGGCAGGGATCGGCAATCAGCCCCAGCATTTT.

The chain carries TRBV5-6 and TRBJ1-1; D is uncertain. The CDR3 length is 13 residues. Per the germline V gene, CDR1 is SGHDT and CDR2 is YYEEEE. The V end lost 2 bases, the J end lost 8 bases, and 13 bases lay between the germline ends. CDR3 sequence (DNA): TGTGCCAGCAGCTTTGGCGGGAACAGAGAAGCTTTCTTT. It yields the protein CASSFGGNREAFF.

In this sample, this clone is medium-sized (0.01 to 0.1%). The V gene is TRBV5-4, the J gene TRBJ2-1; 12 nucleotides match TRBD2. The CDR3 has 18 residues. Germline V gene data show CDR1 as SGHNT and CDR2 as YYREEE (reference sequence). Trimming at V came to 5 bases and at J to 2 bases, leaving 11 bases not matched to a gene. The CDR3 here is CASRSGTSGLSAYNEQFF. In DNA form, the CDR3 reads TGTGCCAGCAGATCCGGGACTAGCGGGCTGTCTGCCTACAATGAGCAGTTCTTC. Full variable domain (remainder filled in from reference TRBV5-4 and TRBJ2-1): ETGVTQSPTHLIKTRGQQVTLRCSSQSGHNTVSWYQQALGQGPQFIFQYYREEENGRGNFPPRFSGLQFPNYSSELNVNALELDDSALYLCASRSGTSGLSAYNEQFFGPGTRLTVL.